The clone carrying this TCR beta chain appeared many times. What it binds is not known. This specimen belongs to a study of regulatory T cells in long-lasting Graves disease. The overall study: Persistence in Graves' disease required over 5 years of antithyroid drugs plus positive TSH receptor antibodies.

Study findings and constraints: Persistent Graves' cases showed lower TCR diversity than newly diagnosed cases. Under persistent disease, TRBV28, TRBJ1-2 and TRBJ2-5 were used preferentially.

Assembly of TCR beta libraries relied on iRepertoire HTBI primers together with Arm-PCR of CDR3 regions. TCRdb re-called the multiplex PCR reads with MiXCR, one entry per CDR3 protein. The sample consists of approximately 290,000 distinct CDR3 sequences, roughly a fifth of them appearing once. Per the germline V gene, CDR1 is SGHAT and CDR2 is FQNNGV. The CDR3 is 15 residues long. V was shortened by 5 bases and J by 3 bases, with 16 bases between the two germline ends. The time point: persistent/refractory GD, antithyroid drugs over 5 years with positive TRAb. RNA from PBMCs was the source of the TCR library.

The rearrangement links TRBV11-2 to TRBJ1-1; D may be TRBD1 (5 bases). The sequencing here drew on peripheral blood mononuclear cells (PBMCs), taken when the disease was refractory, from a patient treated with antithyroid drugs. The clonotype originates from a female donor with Graves disease. The CDR3 protein is CASSPRGGMHTEAFF. The CDR3 DNA sequence: TGTGCCAGCAGCCCCCGTGGGGGAATGCACACTGAAGCTTTCTTT. The full variable domain, in which reference TRBV11-2 and TRBJ1-1 provide the parts outside the CDR3, is EAGVAQSPRYKIIEKRQSVAFWCNPISGHATLYWYQQILGQGPKLLIQFQNNGVVDDSQLPKDRFSAERLKGVDSTLKIQPAKLEDSAVYLCASSPRGGMHTEAFFGQGTRLTVV.